This T cell receptor (beta chain) came from a study of blood T cell repertoires in COVID-19. On the study more broadly: Samples came from the United States, Italy and Spain, spanning acute and convalescent COVID-19. Sample material is recorded as cDNA or gDNA derived from T cells, B-cell-depleted T cells, or PBMCs.

The authors' processing: How many nucleated cells were present was estimated from reference gene primer amplification. The method was immunoSEQ multiplex PCR; TCRdb's version includes in-frame clones alone and lacks a portion of them. D and trimming come from the DNA, and the V and J calls and clone size come from that table. The table shows about 180,000 clones, with 83% occurring only once. V lost 9 bases to trimming and J lost 2 bases; unmatched junction nucleotides: 1. CDR3 length: 11 amino acids. Germline values: CDR1 MNHEY, CDR2 SMNVEV (reference sequence). Material: peripheral blood. The receptor was derived from a human donor in a cohort sampled during active COVID-19. V gene TRBV27 combines with J gene TRBJ2-7; 7 positions agree with TRBD1. DNA for the CDR3: TGTGCCAGGACAGGGCCCTACGAGCAGTACTTC. Translation: CARTGPYEQYF.